This TCR beta chain was identified in a study of cytomegalovirus exposure and HLA in healthy donors. 60 Vbeta and 13 Jbeta primers were used in PCR. Assay: immunoSEQ multiplex PCR; the TCRdb copy retains only in-frame clones and omits some. The repertoire holds tens of thousands of clones, with 70% to 75% as singletons. The CDR3 spans 14 residues. Germline CDR1 is SGHRS and CDR2 is YFSETQ. Trimming stripped 3 bases from V and 4 bases from J, with 13 bases between. This clonotype originated in a woman aged 30 to 39 in good health and CMV-seropositive. V is TRBV5-1 and J is TRBJ1-2; no clear D gene. The sample was PBMCs. The DNA of the CDR3 is TGCGCCAGCAGCTCGATAACAGAGAGCTATGGCTACACCTTC. It encodes CASSSITESYGYTF.